Listed below are T cell receptor beta chains from one sample, sequenced in a study of long-term antiretroviral therapy in people with HIV. Assay: immunoSEQ multiplex PCR; the TCRdb copy retains only in-frame clones and omits some. Here the sample spans some 40,000 clones, about 94% being singletons. Sample: unsorted PBMCs, taken roughly 9.4 years after starting antiretroviral therapy. These receptors all stem from a man between 25 and 39 years old with HIV. CDR3s include the opening cysteine and the closing phenylalanine or tryptophan. Fields, in order: CDR3 DNA, CDR3 protein, V gene, clone size, J gene, D gene. D genes are given only for firm matches. Some rows have no size entry. The others give once, few or many, or a class for an expanded clone.

TGTGCCAGCAGCTTAGCGGGGGCCCAGTCCAATGAGCAGTTCTTC	CASSLAGAQSNEQFF	TRBV7-9	.	TRBJ2-1	.
TGTGCCAGCAGCTATTGGCGGAAAGAGACCCAGTACTTC	CASSYWRKETQYF	TRBV7-2	.	TRBJ2-5	.
TGTGCCAGCAGTGAGGTGTCAGATAACTATGGCTACACCTTC	CASSEVSDNYGYTF	TRBV6-1	.	TRBJ1-2	.
TGTGCCAGCAGTTTATATGGGGGGCGCGGGAAAGCTTTCTTT	CASSLYGGRGKAFF	TRBV28	.	TRBJ1-1	.
TGTGCCAGCAGCTTGAACAGGGAGGGGTCTGAGACCCAGTACTTC	CASSLNREGSETQYF	TRBV5-6	once	TRBJ2-5	.
TGCGCCAGCAGACAGGGGGCGAACACCGGGGAGCTGTTTTTT	CASRQGANTGELFF	TRBV10-2	.	TRBJ2-2	TRBD1
TGTGCCAGCGGGACAAAGAGCTCTGGGGCCAACGTCCTGACTTTC	CASGTKSSGANVLTF	TRBV18	.	TRBJ2-6	.
TGTGCCAGCACTTTAAAACCGCAGAGGTCACCCCTCCACTTT	CASTLKPQRSPLHF	TRBV28	once	TRBJ1-6	.
TGCGCCAGCAGCTTAGGGATTAATGAAAAACTGTTTTTT	CASSLGINEKLFF	TRBV5-1	.	TRBJ1-4	.
TGTGCCAGCAGCTCGAGACAGACATCGGATGGCTACACCTTC	CASSSRQTSDGYTF	TRBV7-9	.	TRBJ1-2	.
TGTGCCAGTAGCATTGGGAGGGAGGACTATGGCTACACCTTC	CASSIGREDYGYTF	TRBV19	.	TRBJ1-2	.
TGTGCCAGCAGTTATGACACTGAAGCTTTCTTT	CASSYDTEAFF	TRBV2	few	TRBJ1-1	.
TGTGCCAGCACAAGTCCCTCCGAGACTCGGGACTATGGCTACACCTTC	CASTSPSETRDYGYTF	TRBV6-6	.	TRBJ1-2	.
TGCAGTGCTAGTCAGATAGCGACCCAGTACTTC	CSASQIATQYF	TRBV20-1	.	TRBJ2-5	.
TGTGCCAGCAGTTCACTTACAGGGTCCCCCGAGCAGTACTTC	CASSSLTGSPEQYF	TRBV6-5	.	TRBJ2-7	.
TGTGCCAGCAGCTTAAGCGGGGGAGCTGGAAACACCATATATTTT	CASSLSGGAGNTIYF	TRBV7-3	.	TRBJ1-3	.
TGCGCCAGCAGCGACGGGGGTGTGGACACTGAAGCTTTCTTT	CASSDGGVDTEAFF	TRBV5-1	.	TRBJ1-1	.
TGTGCCAGCAGTGCGACAGGAGGCGAGACCCAGTACTTC	CASSATGGETQYF	TRBV6-5	.	TRBJ2-5	.
TGTGCCAGCAGCTTAGATCCTTCGCCCGAGGGGGCTGACTATGGCTACACCTTC	CASSLDPSPEGADYGYTF	TRBV11-2	.	TRBJ1-2	TRBD1
TGTGCCAGCTTAAAGGGACACCAGCCCCGGGGGGAGCTGTTTTTT	CASLKGHQPRGELFF	TRBV6-1	.	TRBJ2-2	.